This T cell receptor beta chain was captured by sequencing in a study of OX40 agonist ivuxolimab in advanced cancers. This table comes from immunoSEQ multiplex PCR, and its TCRdb copy is limited to in-frame clones, with some not included. The repertoire holds approximately 41,000 clones, with about 86% as singletons. The CDR3 totals 17 residues. The V end was cut by 0 bases, the J end by 0 bases, with 16 bases between. Germline CDR1 is SGHRS and CDR2 is YFSETQ. This rearrangement joins TRBV5-1 to TRBJ2-7; the D gene is possibly TRBD1 (5 bases). The receptor was isolated from an adult with an advanced solid tumor such as melanoma, head and neck, liver or kidney cancer. The sequencing used CD4+ or CD8+ T cells sorted from blood, collected in a trial of the OX40 agonist ivuxolimab. The CDR3 region is CASSLGRGWNSSYEQYF. Written as DNA, the CDR3 is TGCGCCAGCAGCTTGGGTAGGGGATGGAATAGCTCCTACGAGCAGTACTTC.